By share of the sample, the clone carrying this T cell receptor (beta chain) is medium-sized. The source of the sample is a study of metastatic and nonmetastatic thyroid tumors. At the level of the study: For malignant and benign thyroid patients, tumor or nodule tissue and blood were the sources whose repertoires were compared.

Every patient was untreated before thyroid surgery. Trimming removed 0 bases from V and 7 bases from J; junction bases left unmatched: 7. The germline gives CDR1 DFQATT, CDR2 SNEGSKA (reference sequence). CDR3 length: 15 residues. TCRdb re-called the PCR reads via MiXCR. Here the sample spans about 8,000 clones, 23% being singletons. This receptor was identified in a female donor with papillary thyroid cancer or a benign thyroid nodule (not recorded which). Some clones in this sample may be carry-over from other donors' samples. The rearrangement joins TRBV20-1 to TRBJ2-1, with 9 bases that match TRBD2. The sample comprised tumor tissue. CDR3 DNA sequence: TGCAGTGCTAGAGATCGGGCTAGCGGGATAAATGAGCAGTTCTTC. It encodes CSARDRASGINEQFF.